This T cell receptor (beta chain) was identified during a study of blood T cell repertoires in COVID-19. Looking at the study overall: Spain, Italy and the United States supplied samples that represented acute and convalescent COVID-19. Sources were T cells, B-cell-depleted T cells, or PBMCs; the material itself was cDNA or gDNA.

This clone occurred a few times. The CDR3 loop spans 14 amino acids. In germline, CDR1 is MNHNS, CDR2 SASEGT. V lost 2 bases, J lost 4 bases, and 3 bases stayed unmatched. In the original processing: From reference gene primer amplification, estimates of nucleated cell counts were derived. The protocol was immunoSEQ multiplex PCR, while the TCRdb copy is restricted to in-frame clones and leaves out a portion. The V and J calls and the clone size are those of that table, but D and trimming were determined from the DNA. The repertoire holds about 68,000 clones, with roughly 89% as singletons. This rearrangement joins TRBV6-1 to TRBJ2-7; 9 nucleotides agree with TRBD1. Source material: peripheral blood. This sequence originates from a man in his fifties or sixties with active COVID-19. CDR3 sequence (DNA): TGTGCCAGCAGTGAAACAGGGGGCTTTTACGAGCAGTACTTC. It is translated as CASSETGGFYEQYF.